Each of the 21 T cell receptor beta chains below was sequenced from the same sample in a study of cytomegalovirus exposure and HLA in healthy donors. The PCR contained 60 Vbeta and 13 Jbeta primers. Generated by immunoSEQ multiplex PCR, the TCRdb table keeps only in-frame clones and is missing some. The table lists about 130,000 clones, about four fifths of them singletons. Source material: PBMCs. These receptors originate from a human donor in good health.

The chain uses TRBV7-6 and TRBJ2-1, with 8 nucleotides matching TRBD2. Germline V lookup: CDR1 SGHVS, CDR2 FNYEAQ. Unmatched junction bases numbered 10, after V lost 4 bases and J lost 2 bases. This CDR3 is built from 17 residues. CDR3 protein: CASSSFLLSGTYNEQFF. CDR3 nucleotides: TGTGCCAGCAGCTCCTTCCTCCTTAGCGGGACCTACAATGAGCAGTTCTTC.

J is TRBJ2-5 and V is TRBV5-1; 9 bases map to TRBD2. J was trimmed by 4 bases and V by 5 bases; bases with no gene match: 6. The germline gives CDR1 SGHRS, CDR2 YFSETQ. This CDR3 comprises 14 residues. CDR3 loop: CASSFSGGRETQYF. The CDR3 DNA reads as TGCGCCAGCAGTTTTAGCGGGGGTAGAGAGACCCAGTACTTC.

The chain carries TRBV2 and TRBJ2-1, with 16 bases matching TRBD2. CDR3 length: 18 amino acids. Germline assignment: CDR1 SNHLY and CDR2 FYNNEI. The V and J ends lost 8 bases and 0 bases, in that order; junction bases with no gene match: 7. CDR3 in DNA: TGTGCCAGCCCCCCGGGACTAGCGGGGGGGCTCTCCTACAATGAGCAGTTCTTC. Translation: CASPPGLAGGLSYNEQFF.

V usage is TRBV5-1 and J usage is TRBJ1-4; no definite D call. The CDR3 loop spans 18 amino acids. The V end lost 4 bases, the J end lost 0 bases, and 19 bases lay between the germline ends. In germline, CDR1 is SGHRS, CDR2 YFSETQ. The CDR3 is CASSLDPGFASTNEKLFF. DNA for the CDR3: TGCGCCAGCAGCCTGGATCCGGGTTTCGCCTCAACTAATGAAAAACTGTTTTTT. The complete variable domain, with remaining parts taken from reference TRBV5-1 and TRBJ1-4, reads KAGVTQTPRYLIKTRGQQVTLSCSPISGHRSVSWYQQTPGQGLQFLFEYFSETQRNKGNFPGRFSGRQFSNSRSEMNVSTLELGDSALYLCASSLDPGFASTNEKLFFGSGTQLSVL.

The genes are TRBV7-2 and TRBJ2-3, with 13 positions matching TRBD2. CDR3 size: 17 residues. Germline V gives CDR1 SGHTA, CDR2 FQGNSA. Losses at the gene ends were 1 base for V and 7 bases for J; bases not matched to a gene: 8. CDR3 sequence reads: CASSLGTSGGLGNTQYF. The CDR3 coding sequence is TGTGCCAGCAGCTTAGGGACTAGCGGGGGCCTGGGGAATACGCAGTATTTT.

The chain uses TRBV5-4 and TRBJ2-7; tentative D call: TRBD1 (6 bases). Germline CDR1 reads SGHNT; CDR2 reads YYREEE (reference sequence). CDR3 size: 16 residues. V was shortened by 4 bases and J by 1 base, with 18 bases between the two germline ends. The CDR3 reads CASSRYEGVRSYEQYF. The CDR3 nucleotides read TGTGCCAGCAGCCGATACGAGGGGGTAAGGTCCTACGAGCAGTACTTC.

The chain carries TRBV4-1 and TRBJ1-2; TRBD1 is a possible D gene (5 bases). The germline CDR1 and CDR2 sequences are MGHRA and YSYEKL. The CDR3 is 16 residues long. V dropped 0 bases and J dropped 0 bases, with 11 bases sitting between them. The CDR3, as DNA: TGCGCCAGCAGCCAAGATTTCGACAGAGCTAACTATGGCTACACCTTC. It codes for CASSQDFDRANYGYTF.

The chain combines TRBV7-9 with TRBJ1-3; 7 nucleotides align to TRBD1. Germline V gene data show CDR1 as SEHNR and CDR2 as FQNEAQ (reference sequence). Unmatched junction bases numbered 12, after V lost 4 bases and J lost 0 bases. CDR3 length: 18 residues. The CDR3 region is CASSSNDYRGSSGNTIYF. The CDR3 DNA is TGTGCCAGCAGCTCAAATGACTACAGGGGTTCCTCTGGAAACACCATATATTTT.

The chain has TRBV7-9 and TRBJ1-2; no reliable D call. The germline gives CDR1 SEHNR, CDR2 FQNEAQ (reference sequence). V shed 3 bases and J shed 4 bases, with 12 bases lying between them. The CDR3 has 14 amino acids. CDR3 DNA sequence: TGTGCCAGCAGCTTGAACGACAACCTCTATGGCTACACCTTC. Translation: CASSLNDNLYGYTF.

The chain has TRBV15 and TRBJ2-7; tentatively, D is TRBD1 (5 bases). The CDR3 loop spans 15 amino acids. Germline loops: CDR1 LNHNV, CDR2 YYDKDF (reference sequence). Trimming removed 0 bases at V and 5 bases at J, with 14 bases between. The chain's CDR3 is CATSRDSRGSHEQYF. CDR3 DNA sequence: TGTGCCACCAGCAGAGATTCTAGGGGTTCCCACGAGCAGTACTTC.

V is TRBV19 and J is TRBJ1-1; D is unclear. This CDR3 spans 13 amino acids. Trimming stripped 5 bases from V and 1 base from J, with 8 bases between. CDR1 and CDR2 from the germline V gene are LNHDA and SQIVND (reference sequence). The DNA of the CDR3 is TGTGCCAGTAGTGAATCGAGGAACACTGAAGCTTTCTTT. Translating gives CASSESRNTEAFF.

This sequence joins TRBV5-8 and TRBJ2-2, with D tentatively TRBD2 (6 bases). This CDR3 has 16 residues. Germline-derived CDR1 and CDR2 are SGHTS and YDEGEE. Trimming removed 4 bases at V and 5 bases at J, with 18 bases between. As DNA, the CDR3 is TGTGCCAGCAGCCCGCAAACTAGCCGATGGACCGGGGAGCTGTTTTTT. The encoded protein is CASSPQTSRWTGELFF.

This rearrangement joins TRBV11-3 to TRBJ2-2; 7 bases match TRBD1. The CDR3 sequence is 16 residues long. After removal of 5 bases from V and 7 bases from J, the junction contained 13 bases not matched to a gene. Germline values: CDR1 SGHNT, CDR2 YENEEA. CDR3 protein: CASSVIDRVLGGELFF. The CDR3 region has the DNA TGTGCCAGCAGCGTAATAGACAGGGTTTTAGGCGGGGAGCTGTTTTTT.

CDR3 sequence: CASSLLAGRMLGETQYF. The CDR3 region has the DNA TGTGCCAGCAGTTTACTAGCGGGGCGTATGTTGGGAGAGACCCAGTACTTC. The J gene is TRBJ2-5, the V gene TRBV27, with TRBD2 matching 9 bases. V shed 2 bases and J 4 bases; nucleotides not matched to a gene: 11. CDR1 and CDR2 from the germline V gene are MNHEY and SMNVEV (reference sequence). The CDR3 length is 17 residues.

J is TRBJ1-5 and V is TRBV11-2; 7 positions match TRBD1. V trimming: 0 bases; J trimming: 4 bases; junction bases outside the gene matches: 6. Germline-derived CDR1 and CDR2 are SGHAT and FQNNGV. The length of the CDR3 is 16 residues. CDR3 sequence reads: CASSLDEGANNQPQHF. CDR3 DNA: TGTGCCAGCAGCTTAGATGAGGGGGCGAATAATCAGCCCCAGCATTTT.

V and J are TRBV7-9 and TRBJ2-7, with D perhaps matching TRBD1 (6 bases). The germline gives CDR1 SEHNR, CDR2 FQNEAQ (reference sequence). The CDR3 runs to 15 residues. Trimming took off 5 bases at V and 5 bases at J, with 19 bases between the two ends. DNA for the CDR3: TGTGCCAGCAGCAATACAGGGCTTGGAGACAACGAGCAGTACTTC. Its translation: CASSNTGLGDNEQYF.

The V call is TRBV5-1, the J call TRBJ2-5; D is ambiguous. The tail of the sequence fits TRBJ2-7 better, so the J call may be wrong. Germline loops: CDR1 SGHRS, CDR2 YFSETQ. This CDR3 region has 12 residues. DNA of the CDR3: TGCGCCAGCAGACAGAGCTCCTACGAGCAGTACTTC. Translation: CASRQSSYEQYF.

The chain joins TRBV7-6 to TRBJ2-1, with 12 bases that match TRBD2. With 4 bases clipped from V and 7 bases from J, the junction kept 5 bases outside the gene matches. Germline lookup yields CDR1 SGHVS and CDR2 FNYEAQ. This CDR3 is 15 amino acids long. This CDR3 is CASSSPGLAGNEQFF. In DNA form, the CDR3 reads TGTGCCAGCAGCTCCCCAGGACTAGCGGGGAATGAGCAGTTCTTC.

This chain connects TRBV29-1 to TRBJ2-7; 8 nucleotides agree with TRBD1. Germline CDR1 SQVTM, CDR2 ANQGSEA. V gave up 5 bases and J gave up 5 bases; unmatched junction bases: 11. CDR3 size: 14 residues. The CDR3 reads CSVTPTGARDEQYF. As DNA, the CDR3 is TGCAGCGTTACACCGACAGGGGCAAGGGACGAGCAGTACTTC.

The V call is TRBV27, the J call TRBJ2-2; TRBD2 agrees at 8 bases. There are 14 residues in the CDR3. CDR1 is MNHEY and CDR2 is SMNVEV in the germline V gene (reference sequence). Germline trimming cut 5 bases from V and 7 bases from J; bases unmatched to any gene: 6. This CDR3 is CASSPGGHGGELFF. In DNA, the CDR3 is TGTGCCAGCAGTCCGGGGGGGCATGGCGGGGAGCTGTTTTTT.

V and J are TRBV5-6 and TRBJ2-2; D possibly corresponds to TRBD1 (5 bases). V shed 0 bases and J shed 4 bases, with 13 bases lying between them. This CDR3 is built from 16 residues. Germline-derived CDR1 and CDR2 are SGHDT and YYEEEE. DNA of the CDR3: TGTGCCAGCAGCTTGGGGAGTAGGGGTCGCACCGGGGAGCTGTTTTTT. Its translation: CASSLGSRGRTGELFF.